This T cell receptor (beta chain) was retrieved from a study of neurological immune-mediated disorders. Findings and caveats of the study: The study found the most TCR clonal expansion in HTLV-1-associated myelopathy and the least in multiple sclerosis, below healthy controls.

There are many counts of this clonotype. Its antigen is not identified. Each CDR3 protein gets one entry after TCRdb re-called the 5' RACE reads with MiXCR. Of 84,000 or so distinct CDR3 sequences in the sample, around 13% were seen once. The CDR3 consists of 15 residues. The germline V gene has CDR1 SGHRS and CDR2 YFSETQ. Trimming shortened V by 4 bases and J by 1 base, and 13 bases separated the two germline ends. Noted time point: longitudinal time-point 2. Sequenced material: PBMCs. This receptor was obtained from a female donor with HTLV-1-associated myelopathy (HAM/TSP). V and J are TRBV5-1 and TRBJ2-3; D is uncertain. CDR3 in DNA: TGCGCCAGCAGCCAACAGCGACGGGGCACAGATACGCAGTATTTT. Translation: CASSQQRRGTDTQYF.